A single sample gave rise to the 13 T cell receptor beta chains below, sequenced in a study of T cells in Graves' hyperthyroidism and ophthalmopathy. RNA transcripts served as the template for amplifying TCR beta CDR3 regions. HTBI primers drove first-round RT-PCR of the TCR CDR3. TCRdb recomputed calls from the multiplex PCR reads with MiXCR, one row per CDR3 protein. The data contain more than 350,000 distinct CDR3 sequences, approximately 16% of them singletons. The sequencing input was blood. These receptors were obtained from a woman aged 55-69 years with Graves' ophthalmopathy.

Many counts were recorded for this clonotype. V usage is TRBV2 and J usage is TRBJ2-7; 7 bases match TRBD2. CDR1 is SNHLY and CDR2 is FYNNEI in the germline V gene. The CDR3 has 13 residues. With 5 bases clipped from V and 1 base from J, the junction kept 2 bases outside the gene matches. The CDR3 reads CASSSGNSYEQYF. The CDR3 bases are TGTGCCAGCAGTAGCGGGAATTCCTACGAGCAGTACTTC.

This clonotype showed up many times. CDR3 DNA sequence: TGTGCCAGCAGTTCCACCGACAGGGGAGTCACTGAAGCTTTCTTT. Translated, it gives CASSSTDRGVTEAFF. The chain employs TRBV6-1 and TRBJ1-1, with TRBD1 matching over 8 bases. V shed 5 bases and J 4 bases; nucleotides not matched to a gene: 9. The CDR3 spans 15 residues. Germline-derived CDR1 and CDR2 are MNHNS and SASEGT.

This clonotype was detected many times. CDR3 residues: CASSHGPNNEQFF. Written as DNA, the CDR3 is TGCGCCAGCAGCCACGGCCCCAACAATGAGCAGTTCTTC. The chain combines TRBV5-1 with TRBJ2-1; D gene ambiguous. The CDR3 extends over 13 amino acids. Per germline, CDR1 SGHRS and CDR2 YFSETQ. Between the trimmed V and J ends, which lost 4 bases and 5 bases, there was a span of 10 bases.

The rearrangement joins TRBV5-4 to TRBJ2-7; D gene uncertain. V shed 1 base and J shed 4 bases, with 12 bases lying between them. The CDR3 sequence is 14 residues long. CDR1 is SGHNT and CDR2 is YYREEE in the germline V gene (reference sequence). In DNA, the CDR3 is TGTGCCAGCAGCTTGTCGGACCGCCTATACGAGCAGTACTTC. Amino acids: CASSLSDRLYEQYF.

This clonotype was observed at least ten times. This chain connects TRBV20-1 to TRBJ2-1, with TRBD2 matching over 11 bases. Germline assignment: CDR1 DFQATT and CDR2 SNEGSKA (reference sequence). The V and J ends lost 5 bases and 5 bases, in that order; junction bases with no gene match: 5. The CDR3 is 14 amino acids. The CDR3 reads CSAVSGRANNEQFF. In DNA, the CDR3 is TGCAGTGCTGTTAGCGGGAGGGCCAACAATGAGCAGTTCTTC.

This clonotype was seen at least ten times. The CDR3 DNA follows: TGTGCCTGGAGTCAGGGACTAGCGGGAGTCAGCAATGAGCAGTTCTTC. Translating gives CAWSQGLAGVSNEQFF. This sequence joins TRBV30 and TRBJ2-1; TRBD2 agrees at 14 bases. The germline gives CDR1 GTSNPN, CDR2 SVGIG (reference sequence). This CDR3 comprises 16 residues. The junction had 6 bases not matched to a gene; V was cut back by 2 bases and J by 6 bases.

This clonotype has a count of ten or more. V is TRBV20-1 and J is TRBJ2-7; the match to TRBD1 covers 8 bases. Trimming cost V 6 bases and J 0 bases; bases outside gene matches: 4. Germline assignment: CDR1 DFQATT and CDR2 SNEGSKA (reference sequence). The CDR3 length is 13 residues. The DNA of the CDR3 is TGCAGTGCCCGGACAGGGACCTCCTACGAGCAGTACTTC. Amino acids: CSARTGTSYEQYF.

This clonotype was seen at least ten times. The J gene is TRBJ2-1, the V gene TRBV11-2, with 9 nucleotides matching TRBD1. J lost 2 bases, V lost 5 bases, and 4 bases had no gene match. The CDR3 contains 15 residues. The germline gives CDR1 SGHAT, CDR2 FQNNGV. The CDR3 sequence: CASSVRDRAYNEQFF. DNA for the CDR3: TGTGCCAGCAGCGTCCGGGACAGGGCCTACAATGAGCAGTTCTTC.

The J gene is TRBJ2-1, the V gene TRBV11-2; 10 bases are shared with TRBD1. This CDR3 is built from 15 residues. Trimming at V came to 8 bases and at J to 5 bases, leaving 9 bases not matched to a gene. Germline loops: CDR1 SGHAT, CDR2 FQNNGV. This CDR3 reads CASVEGQGFHNEQFF. CDR3 nucleotide sequence: TGTGCCAGCGTGGAGGGACAGGGGTTCCACAATGAGCAGTTCTTC.

This clonotype was picked up many times. The chain uses TRBV7-9 and TRBJ2-1; 13 bases map to TRBD2. Trimming took 5 bases from V and 0 from J; bases not matched to a gene: 7. Germline values: CDR1 SEHNR, CDR2 FQNEAQ (reference sequence). The length of the CDR3 is 18 residues. CDR3 region: CASSPRLAGGSSYNEQFF. CDR3 sequence (DNA): TGTGCCAGCAGCCCGAGACTAGCGGGAGGAAGCTCCTACAATGAGCAGTTCTTC.

The sample holds a few counts of this clonotype. This chain uses TRBV25-1 with TRBJ2-3; the D gene is possibly TRBD2 (5 bases). Germline CDR1 is MGHDK and CDR2 is SYGVNS. The V and J ends lost 2 bases and 2 bases respectively, with 11 bases between them. The CDR3 has 15 residues. Written as DNA, the CDR3 is TGTGCCAGCAGTGAACTGCCCGGGATCACAGATACGCAGTATTTT. This sequence encodes CASSELPGITDTQYF.

This clonotype was detected many times. This chain uses TRBV20-1 with TRBJ2-7; weak D call: TRBD2 (6 bases). Germline values: CDR1 DFQATT, CDR2 SNEGSKA (reference sequence). The CDR3 is 12 residues long. Trimming cost V 5 bases and J 7 bases, with 15 bases left between them. CDR3 nucleotides: TGCAGTGCTCCGGGACGTGCGGGGGAGCAGTACTTC. Amino acids: CSAPGRAGEQYF.

The gene calls are TRBV20-1 and TRBJ2-5; 9 nucleotides agree with TRBD1. The CDR3 sequence is 15 residues long. Germline lookup yields CDR1 DFQATT and CDR2 SNEGSKA (reference sequence). With 3 bases clipped from V and 7 bases from J, the junction kept 12 bases outside the gene matches. The CDR3 loop reads CSARAQGAGGVTQYF. The CDR3, as DNA: TGCAGTGCTAGGGCACAGGGGGCTGGTGGAGTGACCCAGTACTTC.